This T cell receptor beta chain comes out of a study of blood T cells in healthy people across ages. Study-level points and caveats: Older age went with lower TCR beta diversity per million T cells, in a roughly linear way. Long-lived donors carried more naive CD4+ cells and greater diversity than aged donors.

A remark on this clonotype: Antigen: not known.

Germline CDR1 SGHRS, CDR2 YFSETQ. The V end lost 5 bases, the J end lost 6 bases, and 13 bases lay between the germline ends. This CDR3 is built from 13 residues. Using a J-beta primer mix together with a sample-barcoded 5' primer, a second PCR was run for roughly 6 to 12 cycles. A tag from a template-switch adaptor with 12 random nucleotides marked each cDNA molecule. TCRdb re-analysed the 5' RACE reads in MiXCR, keeping a single row per CDR3 protein. This sample has fewer than 900,000 distinct CDR3 sequences, with 45% to 50% found just once. J is TRBJ2-3 and V is TRBV5-1; no definite D call. Specimen: blood. This receptor was obtained from a woman aged 55-69 years in good health. CDR3 in amino acids: CASSYGRTDTQYF. The CDR3 nucleotides read TGCGCCAGCAGTTACGGACGTACGGATACGCAGTATTTT.